This T cell receptor beta chain was identified during a study of brain T cells in children with intractable seizures. Clones were sequenced by immunoSEQ multiplex PCR, and TCRdb holds only the in-frame ones, with some missing. Found here are 65,000 to 85,000 clones, just over 90% of them singletons; the top ten hold approximately 1.5%. Germline loops: CDR1 LNHNV, CDR2 YYDKDF (reference sequence). Losses at the gene ends were 0 bases for V and 11 bases for J; bases not matched to a gene: 11. The CDR3 has 16 residues. Surgery cases with the highest brain T cell transcript signatures were chosen for sequencing.

The clonotype originates from a boy under two years old with tuberous sclerosis and intractable seizures. The genes are TRBV15 and TRBJ2-3, with TRBD2 matching over 10 bases. Material: peripheral blood, obtained at surgery. This CDR3 is CATSRDVSGGAIGQYF. The CDR3 DNA follows: TGTGCCACCAGCAGAGATGTGAGCGGGGGGGCAATAGGGCAGTATTTT.